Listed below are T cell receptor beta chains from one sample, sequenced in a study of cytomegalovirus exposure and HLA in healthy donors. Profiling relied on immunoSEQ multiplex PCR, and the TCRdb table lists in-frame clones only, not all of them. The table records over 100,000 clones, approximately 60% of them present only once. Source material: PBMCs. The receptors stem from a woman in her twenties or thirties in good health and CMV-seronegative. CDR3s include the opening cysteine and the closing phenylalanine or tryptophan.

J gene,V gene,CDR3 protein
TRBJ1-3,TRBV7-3,CASSQDSSGNTIYF
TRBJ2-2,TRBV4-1,CASSRGRTGQSGELFF
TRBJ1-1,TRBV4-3,CASSQTPGQLNTEAFF
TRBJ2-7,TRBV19,CASSTIQASEQYF
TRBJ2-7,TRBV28,CASSLLGQGAGEQYF
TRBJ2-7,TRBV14,CASSFSTSGPRFSYEQYF
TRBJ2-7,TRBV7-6,CASSPQTGHNNYEQYF
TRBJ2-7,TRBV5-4,CASSWDRGSGEQYF
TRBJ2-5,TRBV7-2,CASSATDPRETQYF
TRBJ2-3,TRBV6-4,CASSEGGTDTQYF
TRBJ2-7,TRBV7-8,CASSFQAGVYEQYF
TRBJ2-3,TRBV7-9,CASRGGRDTQYF
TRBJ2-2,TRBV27,CASKRDTGELFF
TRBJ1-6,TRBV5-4,CASSLAGGTQPLHF
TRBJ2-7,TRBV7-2,CASKSSGASYEQYF
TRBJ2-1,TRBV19,CASSIEDPLRGRSNEQFF
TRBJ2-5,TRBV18,CASSPPGLAGGETQYF
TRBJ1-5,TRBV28,CASRAPGTGEHF
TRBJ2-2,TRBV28,CASGGFTGELFF
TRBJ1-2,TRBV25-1,CASGAQGARDSRGYTF
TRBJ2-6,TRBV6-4,CASSETAGYSGANVLTF
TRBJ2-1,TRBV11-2,CASSLVWRSSYNEQFF
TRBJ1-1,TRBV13,CASTSRRGQGARDEAFF
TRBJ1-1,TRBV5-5,CASSLTVNTEAFF
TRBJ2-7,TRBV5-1,CASSLASGSYEQYF
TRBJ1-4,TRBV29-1,CSVLRMDRELQEKLFF
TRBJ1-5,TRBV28,CASSLDRALSNQPQHF
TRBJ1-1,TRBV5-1,CASSSRGDSTEAFF
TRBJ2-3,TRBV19,CASKPTLVNLVDTQYF
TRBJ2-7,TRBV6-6,CASSPGLNYEQYF
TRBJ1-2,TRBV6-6,CASSLRSDRDGYTF
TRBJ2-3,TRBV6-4,CASSDGRATDTQYF
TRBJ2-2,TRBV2,CASIPGASGSTTGELFF
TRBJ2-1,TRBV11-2,CASRKDRHLLAGDLF
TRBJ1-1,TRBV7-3,CASSLGPGQGVEAFF
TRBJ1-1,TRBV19,CASSIVRGVTEAFF
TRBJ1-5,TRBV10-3,CAISEYQGGNQPQHF
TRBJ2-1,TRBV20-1,CSATIRLEQFF
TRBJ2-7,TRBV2,CASNPEASGRYEQYF
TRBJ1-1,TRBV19,CASSIAGRQGTEAFF
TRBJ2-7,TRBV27,CASSLSPVLYEQYF
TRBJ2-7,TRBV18,CASSINRGAYEQYF
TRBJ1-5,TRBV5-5,CASSLSGVGNQPQHF
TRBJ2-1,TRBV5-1,CASSLLTGLEQFF
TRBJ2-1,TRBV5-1,CASSLAPSGRHNEQFF